The rows below give T cell receptor beta chains drawn from one sample of a study of CXCR3-negative and CXCR3-positive naive CD8 T cells. TCRdb reprocessed the 5' RACE reads; each CDR3 protein has one entry and no DNA is given. This table lists roughly 89,000 distinct CDR3 sequences. Material: naive CXCR3- CD8+ T cells from blood. These TCRs come from a human donor in good health. Some clones in this sample may be carry-over from other donors' samples. The CDR3 runs from the conserved cysteine through the conserved F or W. Fields, in order: J gene, V gene, CDR3 protein.

>TRBJ2-5|TRBV7-3
CASSSGVEETQYF
>TRBJ2-7|TRBV28
CASSPGQVGTYEQYF
>TRBJ2-1|TRBV20-1
CSARDRTGFSYEQFF
>TRBJ1-5|TRBV7-9
CASSARDSNKPQHF
>TRBJ2-3|TRBV7-6
CASSLGGGAIDTQYF
>TRBJ2-5|TRBV6-5
CASSQTAGTAEETQYF
>TRBJ2-4|TRBV6-1
CASSEGWDDIQYF
>TRBJ2-7|TRBV19
CASRPGHGDFYEQYF
>TRBJ2-4|TRBV29-1
CSVHEGQGGNIQYF
>TRBJ1-2|TRBV29-1
CSAETGYGGGYTF
>TRBJ2-7|TRBV7-9
CASSSRSTYEQYF
>TRBJ2-1|TRBV19
CASSRDRGGNEQFF
>TRBJ1-1|TRBV7-9
CASSSILGGTEAFF
>TRBJ2-1|TRBV5-1
CASSLYNRGIDEQFF
>TRBJ1-5|TRBV12-3/TRBV12-4
CASSFKGYQPQHF
>TRBJ1-1|TRBV5-6
CASSLERNTEAFF
>TRBJ2-1|TRBV29-1
CSVHLLSYNEQFF
>TRBJ2-3|TRBV7-9
CASRTTSLGASAPDTQYF